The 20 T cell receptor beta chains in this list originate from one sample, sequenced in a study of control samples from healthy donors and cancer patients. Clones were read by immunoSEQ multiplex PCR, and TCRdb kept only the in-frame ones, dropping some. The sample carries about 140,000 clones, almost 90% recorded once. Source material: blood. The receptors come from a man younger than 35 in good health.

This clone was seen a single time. CDR3 in amino acids: CASSLPGQGPGRGWETQYF. Written as DNA, the CDR3 is TGTGCCAGCAGCTTGCCGGGACAGGGGCCCGGACGGGGATGGGAGACCCAGTACTTC. The V gene is TRBV11-2, the J gene TRBJ2-5; the match to TRBD1 covers 10 bases. Germline lookup yields CDR1 SGHAT and CDR2 FQNNGV. V lost 3 bases to trimming and J lost 5 bases; unmatched junction nucleotides: 18. The CDR3 length is 19 residues.

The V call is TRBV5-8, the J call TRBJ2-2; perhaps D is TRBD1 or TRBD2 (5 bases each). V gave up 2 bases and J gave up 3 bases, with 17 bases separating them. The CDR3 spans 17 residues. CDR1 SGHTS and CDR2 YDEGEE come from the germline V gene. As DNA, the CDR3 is TGTGCCAGCAGCTTCCCTACCTCCGGGACGGACACCGGGGAGCTGTTTTTT. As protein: CASSFPTSGTDTGELFF.

The CDR3 DNA follows: TGTGCCAGCAGGAGGGGGTCCTCCTACAATGAGCAGTTCTTC. Amino acid sequence: CASRRGSSYNEQFF. J is TRBJ2-1 and V is TRBV27; perhaps TRBD1 as D (6 bases). Per the germline V gene, CDR1 is MNHEY and CDR2 is SMNVEV (reference sequence). The CDR3 extends over 14 amino acids. Trimming removed 6 bases at V and 0 bases at J, with 9 bases between.

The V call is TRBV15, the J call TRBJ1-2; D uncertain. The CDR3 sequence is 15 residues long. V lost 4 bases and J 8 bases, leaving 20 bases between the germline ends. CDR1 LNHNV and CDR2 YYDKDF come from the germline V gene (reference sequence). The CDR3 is CATSTLIVQEGGYTF. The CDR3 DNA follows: TGTGCCACCAGCACCCTAATAGTCCAGGAAGGCGGCTACACCTTC.

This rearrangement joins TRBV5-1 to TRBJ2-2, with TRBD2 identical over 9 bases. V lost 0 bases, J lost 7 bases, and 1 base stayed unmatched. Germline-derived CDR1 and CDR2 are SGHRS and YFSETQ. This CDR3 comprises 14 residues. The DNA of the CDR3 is TGCGCCAGCAGCTTGGAAGCGGGGGGCGGGGAGCTGTTTTTT. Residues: CASSLEAGGGELFF.

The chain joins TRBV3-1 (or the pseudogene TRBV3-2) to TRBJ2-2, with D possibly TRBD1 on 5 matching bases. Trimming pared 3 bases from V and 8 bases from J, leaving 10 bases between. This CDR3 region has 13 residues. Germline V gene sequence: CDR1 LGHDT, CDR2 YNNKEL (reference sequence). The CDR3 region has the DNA TGTGCCAGCAGCCAGGCCCGGACAGGGGAGCTGTTTTTT. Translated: CASSQARTGELFF.

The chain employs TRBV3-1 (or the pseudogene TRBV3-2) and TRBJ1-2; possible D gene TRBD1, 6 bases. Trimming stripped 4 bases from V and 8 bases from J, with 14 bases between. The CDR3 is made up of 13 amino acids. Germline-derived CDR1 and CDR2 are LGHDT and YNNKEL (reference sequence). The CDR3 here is CASSPRQAQGYTF. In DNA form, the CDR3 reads TGTGCCAGCAGCCCTCGACAGGCGCAAGGCTACACCTTC.

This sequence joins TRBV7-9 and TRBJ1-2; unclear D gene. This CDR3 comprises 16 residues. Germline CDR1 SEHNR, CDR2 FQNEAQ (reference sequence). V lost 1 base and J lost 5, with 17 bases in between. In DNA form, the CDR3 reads TGTGCCAGCAGCTTAGGCCATGGGGAGGATAGGTATGGCTACACCTTC. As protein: CASSLGHGEDRYGYTF.

This CDR3 is CASSGDRESNEKLFF. CDR3 DNA sequence: TGCGCCAGCAGTGGGGACAGGGAGAGTAATGAAAAACTGTTTTTT. The chain joins TRBV5-1 to TRBJ1-4, with 9 bases identical to TRBD1. After removal of 5 bases from V and 4 bases from J, the junction contained 6 bases not matched to a gene. Germline lookup yields CDR1 SGHRS and CDR2 YFSETQ. There are 15 residues in the CDR3.

The DNA of the CDR3 is TGTGCCAGCAGCCAAGCATTCGGGGCCCGAGTGAACACTGAAGCTTTCTTT. Protein sequence: CASSQAFGARVNTEAFF. The rearrangement uses TRBV14 and TRBJ1-1, with D possibly TRBD1 on 5 matching bases. V was cut by 1 base and J by 0 bases, with 15 bases left in between. Germline assignment: CDR1 SGHDN and CDR2 FVKESK. This CDR3 region has 17 residues.

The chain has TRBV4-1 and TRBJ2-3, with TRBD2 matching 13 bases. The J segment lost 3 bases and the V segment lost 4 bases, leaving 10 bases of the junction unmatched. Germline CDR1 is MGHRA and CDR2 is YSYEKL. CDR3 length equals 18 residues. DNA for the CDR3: TGCGCCAGCAGCCCAGGACTAGCGGGGGTACGGGTTACAGATACGCAGTATTTT. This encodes CASSPGLAGVRVTDTQYF.

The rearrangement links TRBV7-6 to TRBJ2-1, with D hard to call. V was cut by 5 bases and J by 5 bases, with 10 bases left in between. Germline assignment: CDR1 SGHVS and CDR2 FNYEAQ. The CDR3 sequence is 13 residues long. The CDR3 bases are TGTGCCAGCAGCGCACGAAATAACAATGAGCAGTTCTTC. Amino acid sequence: CASSARNNNEQFF.

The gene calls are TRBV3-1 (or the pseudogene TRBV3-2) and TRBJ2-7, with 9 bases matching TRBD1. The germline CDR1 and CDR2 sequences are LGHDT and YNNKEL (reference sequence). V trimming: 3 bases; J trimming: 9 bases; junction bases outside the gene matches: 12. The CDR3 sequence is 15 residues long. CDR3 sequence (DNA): TGTGCCAGCAGCCAGTCCGGGACAGGGTTACGAGGGCAGTACTTC. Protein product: CASSQSGTGLRGQYF.

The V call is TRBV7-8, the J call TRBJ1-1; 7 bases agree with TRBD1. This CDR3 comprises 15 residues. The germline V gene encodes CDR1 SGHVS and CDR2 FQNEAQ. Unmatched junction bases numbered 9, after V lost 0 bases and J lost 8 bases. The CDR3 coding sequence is TGTGCCAGCAGCTTAGCGCTGAGTAACAGGGGCGAAGCTTTCTTT. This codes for CASSLALSNRGEAFF.

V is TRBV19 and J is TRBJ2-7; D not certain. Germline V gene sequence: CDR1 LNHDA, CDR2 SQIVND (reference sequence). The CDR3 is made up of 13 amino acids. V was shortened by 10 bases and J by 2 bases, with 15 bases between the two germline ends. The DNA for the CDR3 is TGTGCCACCTCTCCAGGCAGAGCCTACGAGCAGTACTTC. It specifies CATSPGRAYEQYF.

CDR3 sequence: CASSSPGTLNTEAFF. For the CDR3, the DNA is TGTGCCAGCAGTTCCCCTGGGACATTGAACACTGAAGCTTTCTTT. V usage is TRBV28 and J usage is TRBJ1-1; D might be TRBD1 (6 bases). The V end was cut by 4 bases, the J end by 0 bases, with 12 bases between. This CDR3 spans 15 amino acids. Germline CDR1 and CDR2: MDHEN and SYDVKM.

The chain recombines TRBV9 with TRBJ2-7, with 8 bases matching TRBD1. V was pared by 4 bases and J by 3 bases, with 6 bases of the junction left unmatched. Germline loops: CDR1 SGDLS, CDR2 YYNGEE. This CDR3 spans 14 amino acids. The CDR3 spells CASSRTGTGYEQYF. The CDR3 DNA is TGTGCCAGCAGCCGTACCGGGACAGGCTACGAGCAGTACTTC.

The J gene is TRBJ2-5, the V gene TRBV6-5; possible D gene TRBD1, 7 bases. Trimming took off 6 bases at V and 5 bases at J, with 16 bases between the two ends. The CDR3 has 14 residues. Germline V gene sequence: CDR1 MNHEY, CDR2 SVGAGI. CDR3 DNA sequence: TGTGCCAGCAGCTTGTTCAGGGGGAGGGAGACCCAGTACTTC. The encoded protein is CASSLFRGRETQYF.

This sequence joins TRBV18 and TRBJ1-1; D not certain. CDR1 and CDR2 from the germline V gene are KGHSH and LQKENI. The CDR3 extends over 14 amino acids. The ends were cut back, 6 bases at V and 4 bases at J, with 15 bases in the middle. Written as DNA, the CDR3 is TGTGCCAGCTCCCCCCGGGCGGGGTCCACTGAAGCTTTCTTT. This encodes CASSPRAGSTEAFF.

The CDR3 DNA reads as TGTGCCAGCAGCTACTCACTAGCCGTGGCTAGCACAGATACGCAGTATTTT. It yields the protein CASSYSLAVASTDTQYF. The rearrangement uses TRBV7-9 and TRBJ2-3; D is possibly TRBD2 (6 bases). Trimming cost V 4 bases and J 0 bases, with 17 bases left between them. This CDR3 has 17 amino acids. Germline V CDR1 and CDR2: SEHNR, FQNEAQ (reference sequence).